This T cell receptor beta chain was sequenced for a study of beta chain features in type 1 diabetes. Of the isolated RNA, all was reverse transcribed, and so the sequenced material was expressed TCRB transcripts. The assay was immunoSEQ multiplex PCR, and TCRdb's table has in-frame clones only and misses some. The sample lists 130,000 or so clones; 7% to 10% were seen once. V was cut by 0 bases and J by 2 bases, with 10 bases left in between. Germline CDR1 MNHEY, CDR2 SVGAGI. This CDR3 is 15 amino acids long. Sorted cells reached over 95% purity in every population. For this clone: Its antigen is unknown.

Findings and limits, study-wide: Type 1 diabetes patients showed fewer insertions and more deletions at VDJ junctions.

The sequence was collected from a man younger than 30 in good health. The chain carries TRBV6-5 and TRBJ1-1; D gene unclear. Sample: central memory CD4+ T cells from blood. As DNA, the CDR3 is TGTGCCAGCAGTTACTCGCCGGCGGAAAACACTGAAGCTTTCTTT. Translation gives CASSYSPAENTEAFF.